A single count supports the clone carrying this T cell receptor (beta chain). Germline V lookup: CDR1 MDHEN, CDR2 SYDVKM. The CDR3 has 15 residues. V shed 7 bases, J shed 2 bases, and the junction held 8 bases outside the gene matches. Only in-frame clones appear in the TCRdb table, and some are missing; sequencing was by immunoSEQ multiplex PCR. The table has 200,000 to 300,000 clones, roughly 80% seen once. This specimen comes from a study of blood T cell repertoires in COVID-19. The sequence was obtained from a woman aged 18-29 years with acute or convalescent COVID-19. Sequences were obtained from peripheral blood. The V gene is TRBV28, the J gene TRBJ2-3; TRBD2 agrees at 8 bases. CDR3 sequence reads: CASNPSGGVTDTQYF. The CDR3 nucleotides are TGTGCCAGCAACCCCTCCGGGGGGGTCACAGATACGCAGTATTTT.